The present TCR beta chain was sequenced within a study of blood T cell repertoires in COVID-19. In the study overall: The study drew acute and convalescent COVID-19 samples from the United States, Italy and Spain. PBMCs, B-cell-depleted T cells, or T cells provided the cDNA or gDNA that made up the material.

TCRdb keeps only in-frame clones here, not all; method: immunoSEQ multiplex PCR. The repertoire has around 300,000 clones, 70% to 90% of them found once; the top ten carry approximately 3.8%. The clonotype originates from a woman aged 50 to 65 with active or convalescent COVID-19. Source material: peripheral blood.

The CDR3: CASSKIRANYGYTF. CDR3 coding DNA: TGTGCCAGCAGTAAAATCAGGGCCAACTATGGCTACACCTTC. The chain employs TRBV6-5 and TRBJ1-2, with D possibly matching TRBD1 (5 bases). There are 14 residues in the CDR3. Trimming removed 5 bases at V and 2 bases at J, with 12 bases between. Germline V gives CDR1 MNHEY, CDR2 SVGAGI.